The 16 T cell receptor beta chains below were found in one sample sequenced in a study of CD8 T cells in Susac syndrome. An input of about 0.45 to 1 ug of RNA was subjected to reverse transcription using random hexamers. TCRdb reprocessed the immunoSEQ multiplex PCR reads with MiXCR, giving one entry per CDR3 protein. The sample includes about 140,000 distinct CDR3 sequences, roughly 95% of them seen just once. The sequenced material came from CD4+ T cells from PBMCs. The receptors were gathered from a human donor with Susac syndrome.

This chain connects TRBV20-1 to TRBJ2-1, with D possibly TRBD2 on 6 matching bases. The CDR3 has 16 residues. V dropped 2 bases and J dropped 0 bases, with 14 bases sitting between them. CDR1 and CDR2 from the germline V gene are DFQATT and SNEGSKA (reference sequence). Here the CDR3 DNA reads TGCAGTGCTAGAAGATTAGCGGAATTCTCCTACAATGAGCAGTTCTTC. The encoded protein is CSARRLAEFSYNEQFF.

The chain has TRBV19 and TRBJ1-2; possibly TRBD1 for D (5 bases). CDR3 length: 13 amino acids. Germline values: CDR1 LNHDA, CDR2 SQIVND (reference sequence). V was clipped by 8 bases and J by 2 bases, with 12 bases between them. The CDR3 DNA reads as TGTGCCAGTCAGGACACCGTAAACTATGGCTACACCTTC. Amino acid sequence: CASQDTVNYGYTF.

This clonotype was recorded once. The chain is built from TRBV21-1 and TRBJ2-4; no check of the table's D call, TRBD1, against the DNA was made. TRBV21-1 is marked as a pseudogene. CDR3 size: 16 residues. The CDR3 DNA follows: TGTGCCAGCGGTACACAGGGCTTATTAGCCAAAAACATTCAGTACTTC. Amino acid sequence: CASGTQGLLAKNIQYF.

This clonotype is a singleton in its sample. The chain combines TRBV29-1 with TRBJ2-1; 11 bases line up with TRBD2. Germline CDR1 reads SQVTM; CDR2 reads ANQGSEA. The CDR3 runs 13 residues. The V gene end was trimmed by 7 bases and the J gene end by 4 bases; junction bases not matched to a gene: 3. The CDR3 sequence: CSGTSGYYNEQFF. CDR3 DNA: TGCAGCGGGACTAGCGGGTATTACAATGAGCAGTTCTTC.

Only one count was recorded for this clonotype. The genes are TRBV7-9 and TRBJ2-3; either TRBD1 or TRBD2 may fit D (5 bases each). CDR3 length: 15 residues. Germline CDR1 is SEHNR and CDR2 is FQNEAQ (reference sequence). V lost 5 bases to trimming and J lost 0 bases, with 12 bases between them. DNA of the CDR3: TGTGCCAGCAGCGAGGGACCTGCTAGCACAGATACGCAGTATTTT. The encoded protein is CASSEGPASTDTQYF. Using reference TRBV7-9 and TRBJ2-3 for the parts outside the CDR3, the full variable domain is DTGVSQNPRHKITKRGQNVTFRCDPISEHNRLYWYRQTLGQGPEFLTYFQNEAQLEKSRLLSDRFSAERPKGSFSTLEIQRTEQGDSAMYLCASSEGPASTDTQYFGPGTRLTVL.

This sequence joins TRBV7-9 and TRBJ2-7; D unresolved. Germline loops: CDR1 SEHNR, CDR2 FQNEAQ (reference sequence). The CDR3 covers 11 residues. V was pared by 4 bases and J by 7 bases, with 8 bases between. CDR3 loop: CASSSALEQYF. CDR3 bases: TGTGCCAGCAGCTCAGCCCTGGAGCAGTACTTC.

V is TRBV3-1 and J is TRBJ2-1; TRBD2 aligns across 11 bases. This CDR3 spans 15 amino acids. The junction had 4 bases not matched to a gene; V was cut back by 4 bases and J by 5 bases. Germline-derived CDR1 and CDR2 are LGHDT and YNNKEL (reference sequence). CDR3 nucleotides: TGTGCCAGCAGCCTAGCGGGAGGGCCCCACAATGAGCAGTTCTTC. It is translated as CASSLAGGPHNEQFF.

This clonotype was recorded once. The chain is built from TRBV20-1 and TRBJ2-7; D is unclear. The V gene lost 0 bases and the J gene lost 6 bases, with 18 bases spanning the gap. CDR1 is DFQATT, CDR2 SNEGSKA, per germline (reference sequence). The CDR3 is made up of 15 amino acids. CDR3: CSARDSRLPVREQYF. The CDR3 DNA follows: TGCAGTGCTAGAGATAGTAGGCTACCGGTCCGCGAGCAGTACTTC.

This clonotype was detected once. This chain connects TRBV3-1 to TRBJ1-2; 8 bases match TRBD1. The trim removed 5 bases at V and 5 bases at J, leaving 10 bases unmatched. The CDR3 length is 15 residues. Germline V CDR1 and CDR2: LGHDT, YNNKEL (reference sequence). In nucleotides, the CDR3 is TGTGCCAGCAGCTATCAAGGACAGGGATTTTATGGCTACACCTTC. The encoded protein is CASSYQGQGFYGYTF. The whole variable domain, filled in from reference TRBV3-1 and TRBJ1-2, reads DTAVSQTPKYLVTQMGNDKSIKCEQNLGHDTMYWYKQDSKKFLKIMFSYNNKELIINETVPNRFSPKSPDKAHLNLHINSLELGDSAVYFCASSYQGQGFYGYTFGSGTRLTVV.

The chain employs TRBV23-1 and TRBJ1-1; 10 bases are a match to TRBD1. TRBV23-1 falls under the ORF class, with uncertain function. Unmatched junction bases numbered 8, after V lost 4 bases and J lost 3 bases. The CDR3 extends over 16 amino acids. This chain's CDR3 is CASSPLTGGMDTEAFF. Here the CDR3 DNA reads TGCGCCAGCAGTCCCCTGACAGGGGGCATGGACACTGAAGCTTTCTTT.

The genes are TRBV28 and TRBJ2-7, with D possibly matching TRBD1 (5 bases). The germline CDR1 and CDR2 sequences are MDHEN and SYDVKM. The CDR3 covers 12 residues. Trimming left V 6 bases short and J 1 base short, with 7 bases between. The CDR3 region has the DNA TGTGCCAGCAGACAGGCTTCCTACGAGCAGTACTTC. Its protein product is CASRQASYEQYF. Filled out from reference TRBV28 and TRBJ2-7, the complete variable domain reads DVKVTQSSRYLVKRTGEKVFLECVQDMDHENMFWYRQDPGLGLRLIYFSYDVKMKEKGDIPEGYSVSREKKERFSLILESASTNQTSMYLCASRQASYEQYFGPGTRLTVT.

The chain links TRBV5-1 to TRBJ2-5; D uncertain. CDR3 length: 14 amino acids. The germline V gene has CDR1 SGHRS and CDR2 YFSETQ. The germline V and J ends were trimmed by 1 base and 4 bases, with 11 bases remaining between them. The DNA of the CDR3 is TGCGCCAGCAGCTTGTTACCCTGGGGAGAGACCCAGTACTTC. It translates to CASSLLPWGETQYF.

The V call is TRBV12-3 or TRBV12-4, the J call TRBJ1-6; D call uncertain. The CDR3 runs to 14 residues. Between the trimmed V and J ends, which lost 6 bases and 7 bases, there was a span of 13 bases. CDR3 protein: CASRNGITNSPLHF. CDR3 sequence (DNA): TGTGCCAGCAGGAACGGGATCACCAATTCACCCCTCCACTTT.

The CDR3 DNA follows: TGTGCCAGCAGCTTCTTGGGGGACTATGGCTACACCTTC. This translates into CASSFLGDYGYTF. The chain is built from TRBV5-4 and TRBJ1-2, with a weak D call TRBD1 (5 bases). The CDR3 has 13 amino acids. Germline CDR1 SGHNT, CDR2 YYREEE (reference sequence). Trimming took off 2 bases at V and 3 bases at J, with 8 bases between the two ends.

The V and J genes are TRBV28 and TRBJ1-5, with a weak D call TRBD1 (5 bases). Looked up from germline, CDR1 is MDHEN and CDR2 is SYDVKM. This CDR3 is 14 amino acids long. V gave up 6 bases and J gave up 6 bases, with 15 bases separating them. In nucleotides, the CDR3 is TGTGCCAGCAGCTATGGGGGGACGGGTCAGCCCCAGCATTTT. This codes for CASSYGGTGQPQHF.

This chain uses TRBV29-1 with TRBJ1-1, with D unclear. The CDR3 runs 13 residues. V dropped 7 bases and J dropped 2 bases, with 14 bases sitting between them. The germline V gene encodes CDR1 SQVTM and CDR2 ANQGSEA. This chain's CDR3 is CSAGNHLNTEAFF. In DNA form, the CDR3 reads TGCAGCGCAGGAAACCACCTCAACACTGAAGCTTTCTTT.